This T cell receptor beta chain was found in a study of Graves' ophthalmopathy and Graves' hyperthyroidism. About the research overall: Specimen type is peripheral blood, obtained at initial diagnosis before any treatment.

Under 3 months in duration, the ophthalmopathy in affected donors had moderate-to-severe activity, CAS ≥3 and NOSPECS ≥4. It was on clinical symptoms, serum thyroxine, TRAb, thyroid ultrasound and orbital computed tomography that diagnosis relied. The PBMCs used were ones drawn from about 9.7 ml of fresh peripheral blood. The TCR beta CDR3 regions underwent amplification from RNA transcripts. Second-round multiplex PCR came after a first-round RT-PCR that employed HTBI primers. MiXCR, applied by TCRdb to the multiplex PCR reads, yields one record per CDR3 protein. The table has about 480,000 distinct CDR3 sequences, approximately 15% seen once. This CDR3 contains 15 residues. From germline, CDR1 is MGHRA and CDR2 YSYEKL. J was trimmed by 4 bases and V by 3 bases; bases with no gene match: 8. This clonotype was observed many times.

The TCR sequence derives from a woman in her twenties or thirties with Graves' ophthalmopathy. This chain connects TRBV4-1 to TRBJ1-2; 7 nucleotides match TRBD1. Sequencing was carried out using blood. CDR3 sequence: CASSQGAGGTYGYTF. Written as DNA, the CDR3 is TGCGCCAGCAGCCAGGGCGCAGGGGGGACCTATGGCTACACCTTC.